The 10 T cell receptor beta chains below all came from one sample that was sequenced in a study of blood T cell repertoires in COVID-19. The data were produced by immunoSEQ multiplex PCR, yet TCRdb's version contains in-frame clones alone and is incomplete. The table lists around 240,000 clones, 82% of them singletons. The material sequenced was peripheral blood. These receptors all come from a woman at least 80 years old with acute or convalescent COVID-19.

The chain recombines TRBV6-5 with TRBJ2-7; TRBD2 aligns across 8 bases. The V segment lost 8 bases and the J segment 1 base; nucleotides outside the gene matches: 4. Germline CDR1 and CDR2: MNHEY and SVGAGI. The length of the CDR3 is 13 residues. CDR3 sequence reads: CASRSGGSYEQYF. DNA of the CDR3: TGTGCCAGCCGGAGCGGGGGTTCCTACGAGCAGTACTTC.

This sequence joins TRBV4-3 and TRBJ2-1; 10 bases map to TRBD2. Unmatched junction bases numbered 6, after V lost 0 bases and J lost 4 bases. This CDR3 spans 17 amino acids. Germline V lookup: CDR1 LGHNA, CDR2 YSLEER. The CDR3, as DNA: TGCGCCAGCAGCCAAGATCTCTCACTAGCGGGATACAATGAGCAGTTCTTC. This translates into CASSQDLSLAGYNEQFF.

The V and J genes are TRBV19 and TRBJ2-1; 10 bases line up with TRBD2. Germline loops: CDR1 LNHDA, CDR2 SQIVND (reference sequence). V lost 4 bases to trimming and J lost 0 bases; unmatched junction nucleotides: 6. This CDR3 region has 17 residues. The CDR3 coding sequence is TGTGCCAGTAGTAGTAGCGGGAGGAGGAGCTCCTACAATGAGCAGTTCTTC. Translating it yields CASSSSGRRSSYNEQFF.

The V gene is TRBV15, the J gene TRBJ1-1; possibly TRBD1 for D (6 bases). Germline loops: CDR1 LNHNV, CDR2 YYDKDF (reference sequence). The V and J ends lost 5 bases and 1 base respectively, with 20 bases between them. This CDR3 is 17 amino acids long. CDR3 region: CATSGWNTGTANTEAFF. In DNA form, the CDR3 reads TGTGCCACCAGCGGATGGAACACAGGGACGGCGAACACTGAAGCTTTCTTT. The full variable domain, its missing parts supplied by reference TRBV15 and TRBJ1-1, is DAMVIQNPRYQVTQFGKPVTLSCSQTLNHNVMYWYQQKSSQAPKLLFHYYDKDFNNEADTPDNFQSRRPNTSFCFLDIRSPGLGDTAMYLCATSGWNTGTANTEAFFGQGTRLTVV.

The chain links TRBV5-6 to TRBJ1-6; 9 bases align to TRBD1. The CDR3 length is 19 residues. CDR1 SGHDT and CDR2 YYEEEE come from the germline V gene. After removal of 1 base from V and 0 bases from J, the junction contained 8 bases not matched to a gene. Written as DNA, the CDR3 is TGTGCCAGCAGCTTGTACTCGGACAGGGGATACTCCTATAATTCACCCCTCCACTTT. Translating gives CASSLYSDRGYSYNSPLHF. The full variable domain, completed using reference TRBV5-6 and TRBJ1-6, is DAGVTQSPTHLIKTRGQQVTLRCSPKSGHDTVSWYQQALGQGPQFIFQYYEEEERQRGNFPDRFSGHQFPNYSSELNVNALLLGDSALYLCASSLYSDRGYSYNSPLHFGNGTRLTVT.

This clone came up a few times. One end of the junction is discordant with germline, which a read error may explain. Other DNA variants within this sample encode the same CDR3. The chain carries TRBV7-2 and TRBJ1-5; 7 nucleotides align to TRBD1. The CDR3 is 14 amino acids. Per germline, CDR1 SGHTA and CDR2 FQGNSA. This chain's CDR3 is CASSLDRGNQPQHF. The CDR3 DNA sequence: TGTGCCAGCAGTTTAGACAGGGGCAATCAGCCCCAGCATTTT.

V usage is TRBV7-2 and J usage is TRBJ1-2; 8 positions agree with TRBD1. The CDR3 is made up of 15 amino acids. Unmatched junction bases numbered 9, after V lost 5 bases and J lost 4 bases. Germline V gene lookup returns CDR1 SGHTA and CDR2 FQGNSA. The DNA of the CDR3 is TGTGCCAGCAGCCCCGGGACAGGAACTTTCTATGGCTACACCTTC. Encoded protein: CASSPGTGTFYGYTF.

This chain joins TRBV29-1 and TRBJ1-3; no definite D call. Germline V gene lookup returns CDR1 SQVTM and CDR2 ANQGSEA. The CDR3 sequence is 13 residues long. Trimming left V 6 bases short and J 2 bases short, with 11 bases between. The CDR3: CSVGSEPGNTIYF. CDR3 nucleotides: TGCAGCGTCGGTAGTGAACCTGGAAACACCATATATTTT.

The chain couples TRBV18 to TRBJ1-2, with 8 bases matching TRBD1. CDR3 length equals 13 residues. V dropped 4 bases and J dropped 3; count of bases not matched to a gene: 1. Germline CDR1 and CDR2: KGHSH and LQKENI. The CDR3 bases are TGTGCCAGCTCACTGGGACAGGACTATGGCTACACCTTC. The encoded protein is CASSLGQDYGYTF.

The chain has TRBV9 and TRBJ2-2, with 8 nucleotides matching TRBD2. Looked up from germline, CDR1 is SGDLS and CDR2 is YYNGEE. The CDR3 spans 16 residues. J lost 6 bases, V lost 3 bases, and 10 bases had no gene match. The CDR3, as DNA: TGTGCCAGCAGCGCGGACTACCGGGGGGGACCCGGGGAGCTGTTTTTT. Protein sequence: CASSADYRGGPGELFF.